These 27 T cell receptor beta chains share one sample of origin, sequenced in a study of T-cell reconstitution after alpha-beta-depleted transplantation in children. For TCRbeta, the library was prepared with unique molecular identifiers. TCRdb reanalysed the PCR reads using MiXCR and keeps one entry per CDR3 protein. The data contain about 340,000 distinct CDR3 sequences, 10% to 15% of them singletons. The material was PBMCs, obtained from the stem cell graft. These receptors originate from a human donor who donated a stem cell graft to a child with Fanconi anemia.

The chain joins TRBV20-1 to TRBJ1-2, with D tentatively TRBD1 (6 bases). The CDR3 spans 13 residues. The V end was cut by 5 bases, the J end by 7 bases, with 17 bases between. The germline V gene encodes CDR1 DFQATT and CDR2 SNEGSKA (reference sequence). The CDR3, as DNA: TGCAGTGCTCACATCGGGGGGGCGCTTGGCTACACCTTC. Its protein product is CSAHIGGALGYTF.

This clonotype was found a few times. This chain uses TRBV18 with TRBJ2-2; 8 bases agree with TRBD1. This CDR3 region has 19 residues. The ends lost 3 bases at V and 2 bases at J; junction bases unmatched: 14. Germline loops: CDR1 KGHSH, CDR2 LQKENI. The CDR3 DNA follows: TGTGCCAGCTCACCCCTGGGGCCAGGACAGGGCCGAAACACCGGGGAGCTGTTTTTT. Translated: CASSPLGPGQGRNTGELFF.

J is TRBJ2-5 and V is TRBV2; D is perhaps TRBD1 or TRBD2 (5 bases each). Germline V lookup: CDR1 SNHLY, CDR2 FYNNEI. Trimming pared 5 bases from V and 5 bases from J, leaving 24 bases between. The CDR3 totals 17 residues. CDR3 coding DNA: TGTGCCAGCAGTTATCGATCCGGGACCCCATCTTGGGAGACCCAGTACTTC. The encoded protein is CASSYRSGTPSWETQYF. The full variable domain, rest sourced from reference TRBV2 and TRBJ2-5, is EPEVTQTPSHQVTQMGQEVILRCVPISNHLYFYWYRQILGQKVEFLVSFYNNEISEKSEIFDDQFSVERPDGSNFTLKIRSTKLEDSAMYFCASSYRSGTPSWETQYFGPGTRLLVL.

This clonotype has just a few counts. The chain carries TRBV7-9 and TRBJ2-7, with D perhaps assigned TRBD1 or TRBD2 (6 bases each). CDR1 and CDR2 from the germline V gene are SEHNR and FQNEAQ (reference sequence). V lost 3 bases, J lost 2 bases, and 14 bases lay in between. This CDR3 has 15 residues. CDR3: CASSLEPGATYEQYF. DNA of the CDR3: TGTGCCAGCAGCTTGGAGCCGGGGGCCACCTACGAGCAGTACTTC.

The sample holds a few counts of this clonotype. V usage is TRBV20-1 and J usage is TRBJ1-1; 8 nucleotides align to TRBD1. The trim removed 3 bases at V and 7 bases at J, leaving 10 bases unmatched. CDR3 length: 14 residues. Germline loops: CDR1 DFQATT, CDR2 SNEGSKA (reference sequence). The CDR3 loop is CSASRQGPVGEAFF. The CDR3 bases are TGCAGTGCTAGCCGACAGGGGCCGGTCGGTGAAGCTTTCTTT.

This clonotype was observed many times. The chain employs TRBV28 and TRBJ2-2; weak D call: TRBD2 (6 bases). With 5 bases removed from V and 7 bases from J, the gap between germline ends came to 14 bases. CDR1 is MDHEN, CDR2 SYDVKM, per germline. The CDR3 covers 14 residues. This chain's CDR3 is CASSAGTLLGELFF. CDR3 DNA sequence: TGTGCCAGCAGTGCGGGGACCCTACTCGGGGAGCTGTTTTTT.

About this clonotype itself: A much larger clone lies a single base off, so this may be a read error. This chain joins TRBV12-3 or TRBV12-4 and TRBJ1-2, with D perhaps TRBD1 (5 bases). The CDR3 is made up of 15 amino acids. This CDR3 reads CACSAGTGTIYGYTF. CDR3 bases: TGTGCCTGCAGTGCCGGGACCGGGACTATCTATGGCTACACCTTC.

The chain links TRBV12-3 or TRBV12-4 to TRBJ1-2, with TRBD1 matching over 7 bases. V shed 3 bases and J 7 bases; nucleotides not matched to a gene: 14. The CDR3 has 16 amino acids. CDR3 sequence: CASSLAGTASRSGYTF. The CDR3 nucleotides read TGTGCCAGCAGTTTGGCCGGGACAGCCTCCAGGTCTGGCTACACCTTC.

This clonotype was counted a few times. The gene calls are TRBV10-3 and TRBJ1-1, with 11 bases that match TRBD1. Germline lookup yields CDR1 ENHRY and CDR2 SYGVKD. The CDR3 is 15 residues long. With V trimmed by 3 bases and J by 4 bases, 4 bases remained unmatched. The chain's CDR3 is CAISDRDRGFTEAFF. CDR3 nucleotide sequence: TGTGCCATCAGTGACCGGGACAGGGGGTTCACTGAAGCTTTCTTT.

The genes are TRBV4-3 and TRBJ2-2; 10 nucleotides agree with TRBD1. V trimming: 2 bases; J trimming: 3 bases; junction bases outside the gene matches: 6. This CDR3 contains 17 residues. Germline V gene lookup returns CDR1 LGHNA and CDR2 YSLEER. CDR3 sequence (DNA): TGCGCCAGCAGCCAACGCGGACAGGGGGAGGACACCGGGGAGCTGTTTTTT. Encoded protein: CASSQRGQGEDTGELFF.

The chain's CDR3 is CASSQDRTDYQPQHF. The CDR3 nucleotides read TGTGCCAGCAGCCAAGATCGGACAGACTATCAGCCCCAGCATTTT. This chain links TRBV3-1 with TRBJ1-5, with a possible D match to TRBD1 (6 bases). V shed 0 bases and J shed 5 bases, with 11 bases lying between them. Germline lookup yields CDR1 LGHDT and CDR2 YNNKEL (reference sequence). The CDR3 is 15 amino acids.

The V call is TRBV27, the J call TRBJ2-3; D possibly corresponds to TRBD2 (6 bases). The V end was cut by 10 bases, the J end by 9 bases, with 20 bases between. The CDR3 has 13 amino acids. In germline, CDR1 is MNHEY, CDR2 SMNVEV (reference sequence). The CDR3 DNA reads TGTGCCAAGGCCGTGAAGTGTCGGGGGACGCAGTATTTT. Its translation: CAKAVKCRGTQYF.

This clonotype was counted a few times. The chain uses TRBV10-2 and TRBJ2-7; D may match TRBD1 or TRBD2 (5 bases each). Trimming took off 6 bases at V and 2 bases at J, with 17 bases between the two ends. This CDR3 has 15 amino acids. CDR1 WSHSY and CDR2 SAAADI come from the germline V gene. The CDR3 sequence is CASRPALSGPYEQYV. CDR3 sequence (DNA): TGCGCCAGCAGACCGGCCCTTTCGGGACCCTACGAGCAGTACGTC.

This clonotype occurred a few times. The genes are TRBV6-2 or TRBV6-3 and TRBJ1-2; D uncertain. CDR1 MNHEY and CDR2 SVGEGT come from the germline V gene. This CDR3 region has 14 residues. Trimming took off 0 bases at V and 8 bases at J, with 13 bases between the two ends. Written as DNA, the CDR3 is TGTGCCAGCAGTTACTCCACAGTGCTTGGCGGCTACACCTTC. Its translation is CASSYSTVLGGYTF.

This clonotype showed up many times. This chain uses TRBV4-2 with TRBJ2-1; TRBD1 matches at 8 bases. The CDR3 covers 13 residues. With V trimmed by 8 bases and J by 7 bases, 7 bases remained unmatched. CDR1 and CDR2 (germline): LGHNA, YNFKEQ. DNA of the CDR3: TGTGCCAGCTTGGACAGGGCAGTGAATGAGCAGTTCTTC. Amino acid sequence: CASLDRAVNEQFF.

This clonotype was seen a handful of times. This chain links TRBV7-9 with TRBJ1-6, with D tentatively TRBD1 (5 bases). Germline CDR1 is SEHNR and CDR2 is FQNEAQ (reference sequence). This CDR3 contains 15 residues. Trimming removed 4 bases at V and 5 bases at J, with 12 bases between. CDR3 DNA sequence: TGTGCCAGCAGCTCCCAGGGCGGCAATAATTCACCCCTCCACTTT. Amino acids: CASSSQGGNNSPLHF. The variable domain in full, with the rest retrieved from reference TRBV7-9 and TRBJ1-6, is DTGVSQNPRHKITKRGQNVTFRCDPISEHNRLYWYRQTLGQGPEFLTYFQNEAQLEKSRLLSDRFSAERPKGSFSTLEIQRTEQGDSAMYLCASSSQGGNNSPLHFGNGTRLTVT.

This clonotype occurred many times. The rearrangement links TRBV3-1 to TRBJ1-1; D ambiguous. CDR3 size: 14 residues. CDR1 is LGHDT, CDR2 YNNKEL, per germline (reference sequence). Trimming shortened V by 6 bases and J by 3 bases, and 14 bases separated the two germline ends. The chain's CDR3 is CASSTQVGDTEAFF. The CDR3 nucleotides read TGTGCCAGCAGTACGCAGGTGGGAGACACTGAAGCTTTCTTT.

The chain recombines TRBV7-8 with TRBJ1-5, with TRBD1 matching over 7 bases. The germline gives CDR1 SGHVS, CDR2 FQNEAQ. The CDR3 spans 15 residues. With 2 bases clipped from V and 6 bases from J, the junction kept 7 bases outside the gene matches. The DNA for the CDR3 is TGTGCCAGCAGCTTATACGACAGGGAGGGTCAGCCCCAGCATTTT. Translation: CASSLYDREGQPQHF. The variable domain in full, with the rest retrieved from reference TRBV7-8 and TRBJ1-5, is GAGVSQSPRYKVAKRGQDVALRCDPISGHVSLFWYQQALGQGPEFLTYFQNEAQLDKSGLPSDRFFAERPEGSVSTLKIQRTQQEDSAVYLCASSLYDREGQPQHFGDGTRLSIL.

This clonotype was detected only a few times. The rearrangement uses TRBV12-3 or TRBV12-4 and TRBJ2-7; 9 nucleotides align to TRBD1. The CDR3 is made up of 15 amino acids. After removal of 1 base from V and 2 bases from J, the junction contained 3 bases not matched to a gene. CDR3 amino acids: CASSLVGQGTYEQYF. CDR3 DNA: TGTGCCAGCAGTTTAGTGGGACAGGGAACCTACGAGCAGTACTTC.

This clonotype was counted many times. V is TRBV11-3 and J is TRBJ2-1; 8 bases align to TRBD1. Looked up from germline, CDR1 is SGHNT and CDR2 is YENEEA. This CDR3 contains 15 residues. V gave up 0 bases and J gave up 9 bases; unmatched junction bases: 7. The CDR3 sequence is CASSLEPGQVSEQFF. CDR3 DNA sequence: TGTGCCAGCAGCTTAGAACCGGGACAGGTTTCTGAGCAGTTCTTC.

The chain carries TRBV4-2 and TRBJ2-3; D is uncertain. Germline CDR1 and CDR2: LGHNA and YNFKEQ. There are 14 residues in the CDR3. V was pared by 4 bases and J by 2 bases, with 10 bases between. The CDR3 DNA reads as TGTGCCAGCAGCCTTCGGATTCACACAGATACGCAGTATTTT. Residues: CASSLRIHTDTQYF.

The chain carries TRBV28 and TRBJ1-2; no definite D call. Germline-derived CDR1 and CDR2 are MDHEN and SYDVKM. The CDR3 spans 11 residues. Between the trimmed V and J ends, which lost 7 bases and 8 bases, there was a span of 11 bases. CDR3 residues: CASTSVWGYTF. For the CDR3, the DNA is TGTGCCAGCACGTCCGTCTGGGGCTACACCTTC.

This clonotype was observed at least ten times. This chain links TRBV12-3 or TRBV12-4 with TRBJ2-1, with D perhaps assigned TRBD1 or TRBD2 (5 bases each). Trimming pared 8 bases from V and 0 bases from J, leaving 17 bases between. This CDR3 comprises 16 residues. The CDR3 here is CASSPGDPSSYNEQFF. The CDR3 region has the DNA TGTGCCAGCTCCCCTGGGGACCCAAGCTCCTACAATGAGCAGTTCTTC.

The chain combines TRBV29-1 with TRBJ2-5; D gene uncertain. Germline-derived CDR1 and CDR2 are SQVTM and ANQGSEA. This CDR3 is 11 amino acids long. V gave up 6 bases and J gave up 7 bases, with 12 bases separating them. The CDR3 region has the DNA TGCAGCGTGTATGTAGAGTCGACCCAGTACTTC. Translating gives CSVYVESTQYF.

This clonotype turned up a few times. The J gene is TRBJ2-5, the V gene TRBV11-2, with TRBD1 matching over 9 bases. The CDR3 runs to 14 residues. Germline-derived CDR1 and CDR2 are SGHAT and FQNNGV. The V and J ends lost 6 bases and 4 bases, in that order; junction bases with no gene match: 6. DNA for the CDR3: TGTGCCAGCAGGTTACAGGGGGCGGGAGAGACCCAGTACTTC. Translation: CASRLQGAGETQYF.

Only a few counts were recorded for this clonotype. The chain couples TRBV6-2 or TRBV6-3 to TRBJ1-1; D remains ambiguous. Between the trimmed V and J ends, which lost 3 bases and 0 bases, there was a span of 11 bases. Germline CDR1 reads MNHEY; CDR2 reads SVGEGT. The CDR3 totals 15 residues. CDR3 nucleotides: TGTGCCAGCAGTTATCTTGGGTACGTGAACACTGAAGCTTTCTTT. This translates into CASSYLGYVNTEAFF.

This clonotype was counted only a few times. The chain combines TRBV30 with TRBJ1-1; D unclear. The V end lost 1 base, the J end lost 9 bases, and 12 bases lay between the germline ends. The CDR3 contains 12 residues. Germline values: CDR1 GTSNPN, CDR2 SVGIG (reference sequence). CDR3 in DNA: TGTGCCTGGAGTGGAGGTTGGAAGCAAGCTTTCTTT. It yields the protein CAWSGGWKQAFF.